Following are 3 T cell receptor beta chains from one sample sequenced in a study of radiation and T cells in renal cell carcinoma (TCRdb year 2020). The meaning of the sample's time point label: blood 4 weeks post-SBRT, at nephrectomy. The treatment or condition label, as the study defines it: 15 Gy SBRT to primary tumor, nephrectomy 4 weeks later. Library preparation was by the immunoSEQ multiplex PCR assay. Held by TCRdb, this immuneACCESS table contains in-frame sequences only and omits some clones. Under half of the omission traces to an unresolved V gene where checked; the cause of the rest is unknown. The sample records 50,000 to 70,000 clones, 65% to 80% of which are singletons. The ten largest clones capture around 6.8% of the sample. The material sequenced was blood, taken from a patient whose treatment included radiotherapy and nephrectomy. The receptors come from a man aged 55 to 69 with renal cell carcinoma.

The chain joins TRBV7-2 to TRBJ2-7; 7 positions agree with TRBD2. Per germline, CDR1 SGHTA and CDR2 FQGNSA. V gave up 5 bases and J gave up 6 bases; unmatched junction bases: 7. The CDR3 has 13 amino acids. In nucleotides, the CDR3 is TGTGCCAGCAGCCCTACCCCGGGGGGCGAGCAGTACTTC. Its protein product is CASSPTPGGEQYF.

The chain has TRBV28 and TRBJ2-7; perhaps D is TRBD1 or TRBD2 (6 bases each). CDR1 and CDR2 (germline): MDHEN, SYDVKM. This CDR3 has 18 residues. The V end lost 4 bases, the J end lost 5 bases, and 27 bases lay between the germline ends. CDR3 in DNA: TGTGCCAGCAGTTCGCACTCCCTCAGGTCAGGGGAGGTAGACGAGCAGTACTTC. The encoded protein is CASSSHSLRSGEVDEQYF.

The V gene is TRBV9, the J gene TRBJ1-1, with 10 bases lining up with TRBD1. The CDR3 extends over 19 amino acids. Trimming removed 0 bases from V and 1 base from J; junction bases left unmatched: 12. Germline V gene data show CDR1 as SGDLS and CDR2 as YYNGEE. The CDR3 region is CASSVGFSGQGWGNTEAFF. CDR3 nucleotide sequence: TGTGCCAGCAGCGTAGGTTTTTCGGGACAGGGGTGGGGGAACACTGAAGCTTTCTTT.